These T cell receptor beta chains were read from a single sample in a study of OX40 agonist ivuxolimab in advanced cancers. Sequenced by immunoSEQ multiplex PCR; TCRdb stores in-frame clones only, minus some. This sample carries fewer than 75,000 clones, roughly 87% of them seen once, and the ten largest clones take approximately 3%. Sample: CD4+ or CD8+ T cells sorted from blood, taken in a trial of the OX40 agonist ivuxolimab. These receptors were obtained from an adult with an advanced solid tumor such as melanoma, head and neck, liver or kidney cancer. Each CDR3 is given with its conserved first and last residue. The D gene is left open where the match is weak. Not all rows give a size; the values are once, few, many and, for expanded clones, a class.

v_gene,d_gene,abundance,j_gene,CDR3aa,CDR3nt
TRBV6-5,.,.,TRBJ1-1,CASSYSPETRTEAFF,TGTGCCAGCAGTTACTCCCCAGAGACGAGAACTGAAGCTTTCTTT
TRBV28,.,.,TRBJ1-5,CASSDGGDQPQHF,TGTGCCAGCAGTGATGGGGGGGATCAGCCCCAGCATTTT
TRBV6-1,.,.,TRBJ1-5,CASSEFSGDTDSNQPQHF,TGTGCCAGCAGTGAATTCTCAGGGGATACCGATAGCAATCAGCCCCAGCATTTT
TRBV7-9,.,.,TRBJ1-2,CASSLAGREANYGYTF,TGTGCCAGCAGCTTAGCAGGGAGGGAAGCTAACTATGGCTACACCTTC
TRBV6-6,TRBD2,.,TRBJ2-5,CASSSGLAGLQETQYF,TGTGCCAGCAGCTCCGGACTAGCGGGGCTCCAAGAGACCCAGTACTTC
TRBV20-1,.,.,TRBJ1-2,CSEGRLSGYTF,TGCAGTGAGGGGAGACTAAGTGGCTACACCTTC
TRBV5-1,TRBD2,.,TRBJ2-3,CASSPGTSADTQYF,TGCGCCAGCAGCCCGGGGACTAGCGCAGATACGCAGTATTTT
TRBV5-1,.,.,TRBJ2-7,CASSLALSGDSYEQYF,TGCGCCAGCAGCTTGGCTCTTTCGGGGGACTCCTACGAGCAGTACTTC
TRBV5-1,.,.,TRBJ2-1,CASSLRLGASYNEQFF,TGCGCCAGCAGCTTGAGGCTGGGAGCTTCCTACAATGAGCAGTTCTTC
TRBV7-9,.,.,TRBJ1-1,CALGDTEAFF,TGTGCCTTAGGGGACACTGAAGCTTTCTTT
TRBV4-3,TRBD1,.,TRBJ2-7,CASSLEGGSSYEQYF,TGCGCCAGCAGCCTCGAAGGGGGCAGCTCCTACGAGCAGTACTTC
TRBV5-1,.,once,TRBJ1-5,CASSWGDDDNQPQHF,TGCGCCAGCAGCTGGGGGGATGATGACAATCAGCCCCAGCATTTT
TRBV6-5,.,few,TRBJ2-1,CASSYPPGEQFF,TGTGCCAGCAGTTACCCTCCTGGTGAGCAGTTCTTC
TRBV5-1,TRBD2,.,TRBJ2-3,CASSPSGRVGDTQYF,TGCGCCAGCAGCCCTTCTGGGAGGGTGGGAGATACGCAGTATTTT
TRBV4-1,TRBD1,.,TRBJ1-2,CASSPILQDRWHEGYTF,TGCGCCAGCAGTCCGATCCTCCAGGACAGGTGGCATGAGGGCTACACCTTC
TRBV4-3,.,.,TRBJ2-1,CASSLLNNEQFF,TGCGCCAGCAGCCTCCTTAACAATGAGCAGTTCTTC
TRBV7-6,.,.,TRBJ2-2,CASSLRGAVGELFF,TGTGCCAGCAGCTTAAGGGGGGCTGTCGGGGAGCTGTTTTTT
TRBV27,TRBD2,.,TRBJ2-1,CASRILSSGYNEQFF,TGTGCCAGCAGAATCCTCTCTAGCGGGTACAATGAGCAGTTCTTC
TRBV5-1,TRBD1,.,TRBJ2-7,CASSLGPPGQGHEQYF,TGCGCCAGCAGCTTGGGGCCCCCGGGACAGGGTCACGAGCAGTACTTC
TRBV15,TRBD2,.,TRBJ2-3,CATSTRRGARTDTQYF,TGTGCCACCAGCACCCGGCGGGGGGCTCGCACAGATACGCAGTATTTT
TRBV4-1,TRBD2,.,TRBJ2-5,CASSSRVAGGPGETQYF,TGCGCCAGCAGCTCCCGGGTAGCGGGAGGGCCGGGTGAGACCCAGTACTTC
TRBV27,.,.,TRBJ2-7,CASRPQRRPYEQYF,TGTGCCAGCAGACCCCAGCGGAGACCCTACGAGCAGTACTTC